A selection of T cell receptor beta chains follows, all from one sample in a study of blood T cell repertoires in COVID-19. Clones were read by immunoSEQ multiplex PCR, and TCRdb kept only the in-frame ones, dropping some. The sample comprises some 97,000 clones, 80% of which are singletons, and about 12% rests with the top ten. The source material was peripheral blood. These receptors all come from a woman aged 65 to 85 with acute or convalescent COVID-19. The CDR3 runs from the conserved cysteine through the conserved F or W. The order of the fields is V gene, D gene, J gene, clone size, CDR3 DNA, CDR3 protein. D genes are given only for firm matches. Expanded clones get a size class; other rows say once, few or many, or leave the size out.

TRBV2,NA,TRBJ1-3,NA,TGTGCCAGCAGTGAGGCAGGGCTCTCTGGAAACACCATATATTTT,CASSEAGLSGNTIYF
TRBV7-9,NA,TRBJ2-5,few,TGTGCCAGCAGCTTGGGATCGATCAGCGGGCCAGAGACCCAGTACTTC,CASSLGSISGPETQYF
TRBV7-2,TRBD2,TRBJ2-1,NA,TGTGCCAGCAGCCTTAGCGGGGGGGCATCGACTGAGCAGTTCTTC,CASSLSGGASTEQFF
TRBV30,NA,TRBJ2-3,NA,TGTGCCTGGGGAGCGGTTCCCACAGATACGCAGTATTTT,CAWGAVPTDTQYF
TRBV10-3,NA,TRBJ1-2,NA,TGTGCCATCAACACAGCTGGATATGGCTACACCTTC,CAINTAGYGYTF
TRBV12-3/TRBV12-4,TRBD1,TRBJ1-1,NA,TGTGCCAGCAGGGCACAGGGGGCATTTGAAGCTTTCTTT,CASRAQGAFEAFF
TRBV18,NA,TRBJ1-3,NA,TGTGCCAGCTCACCAGGAAGGAGCTCTGGAAACACCATATATTTT,CASSPGRSSGNTIYF
TRBV27,TRBD1,TRBJ2-3,NA,TGTGCCAGCAGTTTACGAGGGGGGACAGGGGTCACAGATACGCAGTATTTT,CASSLRGGTGVTDTQYF
TRBV30,NA,TRBJ1-3,few,TGTGCCTGGAGTGTTACAGGGCTATGGAACACCATATATTTT,CAWSVTGLWNTIYF
TRBV12-3/TRBV12-4,TRBD2,TRBJ2-5,NA,TGTGCCAGCAGGAGAGCGGGGGCAGAGACCCAGTACTTC,CASRRAGAETQYF
TRBV3-1/TRBV3-2,TRBD2,TRBJ2-5,NA,TGTGCCAGCAGTTTAGGGGCCCCGGGACTACAAGAGACCCAGTACTTC,CASSLGAPGLQETQYF
TRBV24-1,TRBD1,TRBJ1-2,NA,TGTGCCACCAGTGACTCCGGGACAGGGTACTATGGCTACACCTTC,CATSDSGTGYYGYTF
TRBV12-5,NA,TRBJ2-3,once,TGTGCTAGTGGACAACCGGGACAGGCTACGCAGCGGGGAGATACGCAGTATTTT,CASGQPGQATQRGDTQYF
TRBV7-2,NA,TRBJ1-3,NA,TGTGCCAGCAGGATAGGCCCGGCGGGCGGAAACACCATATATTTT,CASRIGPAGGNTIYF
TRBV5-1,TRBD1,TRBJ1-6,few,TGCGCCAGCAGCCCGGGACAGAGCAATAATTCACCCCTCCACTTT,CASSPGQSNNSPLHF
TRBV27,NA,TRBJ1-6,NA,TGTGCCAGCAGTTTCAGTGGGGGGAGCTCCTATAATTCACCCCTCCACTTT,CASSFSGGSSYNSPLHF
TRBV7-3,NA,TRBJ1-1,NA,TGTGCCAGCAGCGACTCGGGGGAGAACACTGAAGCTTTCTTT,CASSDSGENTEAFF
TRBV23-1,TRBD1,TRBJ2-3,NA,TGCGCCAGGAAAAACAGGGGGCAAGGAGATACGCAGTATTTT,CARKNRGQGDTQYF
TRBV28,NA,TRBJ1-1,NA,TGTGCCAGCAAGGGGATACTCTTGAACACTGAAGCTTTCTTT,CASKGILLNTEAFF
TRBV11-2,TRBD1,TRBJ1-2,NA,TGTGCCAGCCAGAATGACAGGGCTGGTGGCTACACCTTC,CASQNDRAGGYTF
TRBV10-3,TRBD1,TRBJ1-2,NA,TGTGCCATCAGTGGGACAGGGTATGGCTACACCTTC,CAISGTGYGYTF
TRBV27,TRBD1,TRBJ1-2,NA,TGTGCCAGCAGTCGGGACAGCTACAACTATGGCTACACCTTC,CASSRDSYNYGYTF
TRBV11-2,NA,TRBJ1-2,few,TGTGCCAGCAGTCCTGACAGGAAATATGGCTACACCTTC,CASSPDRKYGYTF
TRBV7-2,NA,TRBJ1-2,NA,TGTGCCAGCAGCCGTGGAGTCCAGACTGGCTACACCTTC,CASSRGVQTGYTF
TRBV5-1,NA,TRBJ1-4,NA,TGCGCCAGCAGCTTCGGGATTACAAATGAAAAACTGTTTTTT,CASSFGITNEKLFF
TRBV7-8,TRBD1,TRBJ1-1,NA,TGTGCCAGCAGCCGGGACAGGGACACTGAAGCTTTCTTT,CASSRDRDTEAFF
TRBV19,TRBD1,TRBJ1-3,NA,TGTGCCAGTAGTCGGACAGGGGCTGGAAACACCATATATTTT,CASSRTGAGNTIYF
TRBV5-1,TRBD2,TRBJ2-7,NA,TGCGCCAGCAGAAAAGTAACTAGCGGGGACGAGCAGTACTTC,CASRKVTSGDEQYF
TRBV29-1,TRBD2,TRBJ2-3,NA,TGCAGCGTTGTTGCGGGGGGAAGCACAGATACGCAGTATTTT,CSVVAGGSTDTQYF
TRBV28,NA,TRBJ1-3,NA,TGTGCCACCCTCACAGGTACTGGAAACACCATATATTTT,CATLTGTGNTIYF
TRBV7-2,NA,TRBJ1-6,NA,TGTGCCAGCAGCTTAGTGAACGGACCCCTCCACTTT,CASSLVNGPLHF
TRBV7-3,TRBD2,TRBJ2-3,NA,TGTGCCAGCAGCACTAGAGCGGGGGGGCCCACAGATACGCAGTATTTT,CASSTRAGGPTDTQYF
TRBV19,NA,TRBJ1-2,NA,TGTGCCAGTAGTATCGGTCCCGATACCCCGCGGGGCTACACCTTC,CASSIGPDTPRGYTF
TRBV19,NA,TRBJ2-3,NA,TGTGCCAGTAGTATGCAGACAGGTAGCACAGATACGCAGTATTTT,CASSMQTGSTDTQYF
TRBV5-1,TRBD1,TRBJ1-2,NA,TGCGCCAGCAGCTTACAGGGACAGGGGGCTGATGGCTACACCTTC,CASSLQGQGADGYTF
TRBV12-3/TRBV12-4,NA,TRBJ1-1,once,TGTGCCAGCAGTAGGGGAATGGACACTGAAGCTTTCTTT,CASSRGMDTEAFF
TRBV6-5,NA,TRBJ1-2,NA,TGTGCCAGCAGTTACAGAGCAGGGCCCTATGGCTACACCTTC,CASSYRAGPYGYTF
TRBV27,TRBD1,TRBJ2-1,NA,TGTGCCAGCAGTTCACCGGGACAGGGGAAGTTCTTC,CASSSPGQGKFF
TRBV15,TRBD2,TRBJ2-5,NA,TGTGCCACCAGCAGAGAGGCGGGGGTTCCCCAAGAGACCCAGTACTTC,CATSREAGVPQETQYF
TRBV5-4,NA,TRBJ2-3,NA,TGTGCCAGCAGCTTGTCGAGGAGGGCCACAGATACGCAGTATTTT,CASSLSRRATDTQYF
TRBV7-6,NA,TRBJ1-1,NA,TGTGCCAGCAGCTTAGCAACGGGCAGGGTCGGTTGGAACACTGAAGCTTTCTTT,CASSLATGRVGWNTEAFF
TRBV6-5,TRBD1,TRBJ1-1,once,TGTGCCAGCAGTTACTCCAGGGGGATCACTGAAGCTTTCTTT,CASSYSRGITEAFF
TRBV7-9,NA,TRBJ2-5,NA,TGTGCCAGCAGCTCTGTTGGAGTGGCCCAAGAGACCCAGTACTTC,CASSSVGVAQETQYF
TRBV6-6,TRBD1,TRBJ1-1,NA,TGTGCCAGCAGTTACTCAGGACAGGGTGCCACTGAAGCTTTCTTT,CASSYSGQGATEAFF
TRBV5-4,NA,TRBJ2-5,NA,TGTGCCAGCAGCCTAACCCCCGAGACCCAGTACTTC,CASSLTPETQYF
TRBV5-1,TRBD1,TRBJ2-1,NA,TGCGCCAGCAGCAAGGGACAGACGGCAGATGAGCAGTTCTTC,CASSKGQTADEQFF
TRBV3-1/TRBV3-2,TRBD1,TRBJ2-5,NA,TGTGCCAGCAGGGACAGGGCCCAAGAGACCCAGTACTTC,CASRDRAQETQYF
TRBV4-1,NA,TRBJ2-7,few,TGCGCCAGCAGCCAAGATTTAGACGAGCAGTACTTC,CASSQDLDEQYF
TRBV13,NA,TRBJ2-2,NA,TGTGCCAGCAGCTCTGGACTCACCGGGGAGCTGTTTTTT,CASSSGLTGELFF
TRBV6-1,TRBD2,TRBJ2-7,NA,TGTGCCAGCAGTGAGATGCTTCCGGGACTAGCGGGAGAGAGCTACGAGCAGTACTTC,CASSEMLPGLAGESYEQYF
TRBV14,NA,TRBJ1-1,NA,TGTGCCAGCAGCCAAGAGAGGAACCGCATGAACACTGAAGCTTTCTTT,CASSQERNRMNTEAFF
TRBV5-4,TRBD2,TRBJ2-3,NA,TGTGCCAGCAGCCAGAGCTTAGCGGGGGCTAGCACAGATACGCAGTATTTT,CASSQSLAGASTDTQYF
TRBV5-1,TRBD1,TRBJ1-3,NA,TGCGCCAGCAGCTTGGCCGACAAGACAGGGGCTGGAAACACCATATATTTT,CASSLADKTGAGNTIYF
TRBV5-8,TRBD1,TRBJ2-2,NA,TGTGCCAGCAGCCGGGGACAGGGGGACCGGGAGCTGTTTTTT,CASSRGQGDRELFF
TRBV28,TRBD1,TRBJ1-6,NA,TGTGCCAGCAGCCCTCCCGCCGGGACAGACAATTCACCCCTCCACTTT,CASSPPAGTDNSPLHF
TRBV7-9,NA,TRBJ2-7,few,TGTGCCAGCAGCTCGACTGAGGGATACTACGAGCAGTACTTC,CASSSTEGYYEQYF
TRBV19,NA,TRBJ1-5,few,TGTGCCAGTAGTAGCCAGGGCGGTCAGCCCCAGCATTTT,CASSSQGGQPQHF
TRBV9,NA,TRBJ1-4,NA,TGTGCCAGCAGCGTAGGCCCGGGGGAAGATGAAAAACTGTTTTTT,CASSVGPGEDEKLFF
TRBV19,TRBD1,TRBJ1-1,NA,TGTGCCAGTAGTCCGGACAGGGTTCGGTCCCGGAAAGCTTTCTTT,CASSPDRVRSRKAFF